The 20 T cell receptor beta chains below all came from one sample that was sequenced in a study of blood T cells in healthy people across ages. A second PCR of roughly 7 to 11 cycles used a sample-barcoded 5' primer and a J-beta primer mix. One entry per CDR3 protein, called by TCRdb with MiXCR from the 5' RACE reads. The sample records 600,000 to 1,000,000 distinct CDR3 sequences, roughly 64% being singletons. The specimen was blood. Receptor source: a man aged 30-40 years in good health.

The chain recombines TRBV6-5 with TRBJ2-1; the D gene could be TRBD1 or TRBD2 (5 bases each). V was clipped by 5 bases and J by 8 bases, with 19 bases between them. The CDR3 has 15 residues. CDR1 MNHEY and CDR2 SVGAGI come from the germline V gene. CDR3 sequence: CASSPNVGVQDEQFF. In nucleotides, the CDR3 is TGTGCCAGCAGTCCCAACGTGGGGGTTCAGGATGAGCAGTTCTTC.

The chain links TRBV4-2 to TRBJ1-6; D is unclear. The length of the CDR3 is 14 residues. V was pared by 8 bases and J by 4 bases, with 12 bases between. Germline loops: CDR1 LGHNA, CDR2 YNFKEQ. CDR3 DNA: TGTGCCAGCGGAATAACAGAGTATAATTCACCCCTCCACTTT. This encodes CASGITEYNSPLHF.

The chain joins TRBV29-1 to TRBJ1-2; the D gene is possibly TRBD1 (6 bases). The CDR3 contains 13 residues. V dropped 3 bases and J dropped 5 bases, with 13 bases sitting between them. The germline V gene encodes CDR1 SQVTM and CDR2 ANQGSEA. CDR3 nucleotide sequence: TGCAGCGTTGAGGAGGGGGAACTTTATGGCTACACCTTC. Translating gives CSVEEGELYGYTF.

The chain uses TRBV4-2 and TRBJ2-1; the D gene is possibly TRBD2 (5 bases). CDR3 length equals 16 residues. The V end lost 0 bases, the J end lost 11 bases, and 20 bases lay between the germline ends. Germline CDR1 LGHNA, CDR2 YNFKEQ. This CDR3 is CASSQDTLGSPTKQFF. CDR3 in DNA: TGTGCCAGCAGCCAAGACACACTAGGATCCCCAACGAAGCAGTTCTTC.

This clonotype was counted a few times. This sequence joins TRBV30 and TRBJ2-4; D may be TRBD1 (6 bases). The V gene lost 1 base and the J gene lost 7 bases, with 8 bases spanning the gap. The germline V gene encodes CDR1 GTSNPN and CDR2 SVGIG (reference sequence). This CDR3 is built from 12 residues. CDR3 sequence (DNA): TGTGCCTGGAGTGCCACAGGGAACATTCAGTACTTC. It yields the protein CAWSATGNIQYF.

The chain has TRBV9 and TRBJ1-2; 9 nucleotides match TRBD1. This CDR3 spans 16 amino acids. The germline V gene encodes CDR1 SGDLS and CDR2 YYNGEE. Unmatched junction bases numbered 13, after V lost 3 bases and J lost 7 bases. The CDR3: CASSGIERGQGFGYTF. The CDR3 DNA sequence: TGTGCCAGCAGCGGGATTGAAAGGGGACAGGGCTTTGGCTACACCTTC.

The rearrangement joins TRBV7-2 to TRBJ2-3; 8 bases match TRBD2. This CDR3 has 15 residues. CDR1 is SGHTA and CDR2 is FQGNSA in the germline V gene. J gave up 5 bases and V 2 bases, and 6 bases lay outside the gene matches. CDR3 sequence: CASSLKAGGLDTQYF. DNA of the CDR3: TGTGCCAGCAGCTTAAAGGCGGGAGGATTAGATACGCAGTATTTT. The whole variable domain, remainder taken from reference TRBV7-2 and TRBJ2-3, is GAGVSQSPSNKVTEKGKDVELRCDPISGHTALYWYRQSLGQGLEFLIYFQGNSAPDKSGLPSDRFSAERTGGSVSTLTIQRTQQEDSAVYLCASSLKAGGLDTQYFGPGTRLTVL.

This clonotype was seen at least ten times. The rearrangement joins TRBV7-2 to TRBJ2-1, with TRBD1 identical over 8 bases. CDR1 SGHTA and CDR2 FQGNSA come from the germline V gene. CDR3 length equals 15 residues. The V segment lost 4 bases and the J segment 8 bases; nucleotides outside the gene matches: 10. CDR3 in amino acids: CASSSRTGSPHEQFF. The CDR3 bases are TGTGCCAGCAGCTCCCGGACAGGGTCCCCCCATGAGCAGTTCTTC.

The rearrangement uses TRBV2 and TRBJ1-1; D remains unclear. The CDR3 totals 11 residues. CDR1 is SNHLY and CDR2 is FYNNEI in the germline V gene. Trimming shortened V by 8 bases and J by 4 bases, and 8 bases separated the two germline ends. The CDR3 here is CASGLRTEAFF. The CDR3 bases are TGTGCCAGCGGTTTACGCACTGAAGCTTTCTTT.

CDR3 loop: CSVEWQQGVSTDTQYF. The CDR3 DNA reads as TGCAGCGTTGAATGGCAGCAGGGAGTTTCCACAGATACGCAGTATTTT. The chain couples TRBV29-1 to TRBJ2-3; perhaps D is TRBD1 or TRBD2 (5 bases each). Germline values: CDR1 SQVTM, CDR2 ANQGSEA. CDR3 size: 16 residues. The ends were cut back, 2 bases at V and 2 bases at J, with 17 bases in the middle.

This clonotype was counted a single time. The chain recombines TRBV15 with TRBJ2-5; 8 bases line up with TRBD1. The CDR3 has 14 residues. V lost 0 bases to trimming and J lost 5 bases; unmatched junction nucleotides: 2. Germline lookup yields CDR1 LNHNV and CDR2 YYDKDF (reference sequence). CDR3 nucleotide sequence: TGTGCCACCAGCAGAGACCAGGGGGCTGAGACCCAGTACTTC. Amino acid sequence: CATSRDQGAETQYF.

This chain connects TRBV7-2 to TRBJ2-6, with 14 bases matching TRBD2. This CDR3 has 17 amino acids. V was pared by 5 bases and J by 3 bases, with 3 bases of the junction left unmatched. Germline assignment: CDR1 SGHTA and CDR2 FQGNSA. CDR3 nucleotide sequence: TGTGCCAGCAGCAGGGGACTAGCGGGAGTTGGGGCCAACGTCCTGACTTTC. It encodes CASSRGLAGVGANVLTF. The complete variable domain, with remaining parts taken from reference TRBV7-2 and TRBJ2-6, reads GAGVSQSPSNKVTEKGKDVELRCDPISGHTALYWYRQSLGQGLEFLIYFQGNSAPDKSGLPSDRFSAERTGGSVSTLTIQRTQQEDSAVYLCASSRGLAGVGANVLTFGAGSRLTVL.

The count of this clonotype is one. J is TRBJ2-1 and V is TRBV28; D is unclear. The CDR3 is made up of 13 amino acids. Germline lookup yields CDR1 MDHEN and CDR2 SYDVKM. V lost 5 bases and J 8 bases, leaving 13 bases between the germline ends. CDR3 sequence (DNA): TGTGCCAGCAGTACCGAATATAGAGATGAGCAGTTCTTC. Protein: CASSTEYRDEQFF.

The chain carries TRBV20-1 and TRBJ2-3; D perhaps matches TRBD2 (5 bases). The CDR3 length is 12 residues. The germline V and J ends were trimmed by 5 bases and 6 bases, with 12 bases remaining between them. Germline lookup yields CDR1 DFQATT and CDR2 SNEGSKA (reference sequence). CDR3 in amino acids: CSAPVASDTQYF. CDR3 nucleotides: TGCAGTGCTCCCGTAGCGTCCGATACGCAGTATTTT.

There are many counts of this clonotype. The chain uses TRBV5-1 and TRBJ2-5, with 7 bases identical to TRBD2. The DNA end is more similar to TRBJ2-7, so the J call may be wrong. The germline V gene encodes CDR1 SGHRS and CDR2 YFSETQ. The CDR3 extends over 15 amino acids. The CDR3, as DNA: TGCGCCAGCAGCTTATCGCTCGGGGGAGGGGACGAGCAGTACTTC. Its protein is CASSLSLGGGDEQYF.

The CDR3 coding sequence is TGTGCCAGCAGCTTAGGCGCTGCCATCCCCTACGAGCAGTACTTC. Its protein product is CASSLGAAIPYEQYF. The gene calls are TRBV7-2 and TRBJ2-7; D is uncertain. Trimming stripped 1 base from V and 2 bases from J, with 12 bases between. This CDR3 is 15 amino acids long. Looked up from germline, CDR1 is SGHTA and CDR2 is FQGNSA. The complete variable domain, with remaining parts taken from reference TRBV7-2 and TRBJ2-7, reads GAGVSQSPSNKVTEKGKDVELRCDPISGHTALYWYRQSLGQGLEFLIYFQGNSAPDKSGLPSDRFSAERTGGSVSTLTIQRTQQEDSAVYLCASSLGAAIPYEQYFGPGTRLTVT.

The chain combines TRBV20-1 with TRBJ2-7; tentatively, D is TRBD2 (7 bases). Germline CDR1 is DFQATT and CDR2 is SNEGSKA (reference sequence). V lost 6 bases, J lost 0 bases, and 18 bases lay in between. This CDR3 has 15 residues. The CDR3 loop is CSAHSGGDSSYEQYF. The CDR3 DNA sequence: TGCAGTGCCCACTCGGGGGGCGATAGCTCCTACGAGCAGTACTTC.

The chain employs TRBV28 and TRBJ2-7; D is possibly TRBD1 (7 bases). Germline loops: CDR1 MDHEN, CDR2 SYDVKM. V was shortened by 6 bases and J by 4 bases, with 16 bases between the two germline ends. The CDR3 is made up of 14 amino acids. CDR3 bases: TGTGCCAGCAGCCCCCAGACAGGGAGGTACGAGCAGTACTTC. Its protein product is CASSPQTGRYEQYF.

V gene TRBV29-1 combines with J gene TRBJ2-6, with D tentatively TRBD1 (6 bases). The CDR3 covers 20 residues. Germline CDR1 and CDR2: SQVTM and ANQGSEA. CDR3 nucleotides: TGCAGGGGGGCTTGGACGAGTACAGGGAGTACAAGCTCCGGGGCCAACGTCCTGACTTTC. As protein: CRGAWTSTGSTSSGANVLTF.

This chain links TRBV13 with TRBJ1-2; 7 bases map to TRBD1. The germline V gene has CDR1 PRHDT and CDR2 FYEKMQ (reference sequence). The V and J ends lost 5 bases and 7 bases, in that order; junction bases with no gene match: 19. CDR3 size: 17 residues. This CDR3 is CASSPSRLTPGGSGYTF. The CDR3 DNA sequence: TGTGCCAGCAGCCCGTCCCGATTGACCCCAGGGGGAAGTGGCTACACCTTC.